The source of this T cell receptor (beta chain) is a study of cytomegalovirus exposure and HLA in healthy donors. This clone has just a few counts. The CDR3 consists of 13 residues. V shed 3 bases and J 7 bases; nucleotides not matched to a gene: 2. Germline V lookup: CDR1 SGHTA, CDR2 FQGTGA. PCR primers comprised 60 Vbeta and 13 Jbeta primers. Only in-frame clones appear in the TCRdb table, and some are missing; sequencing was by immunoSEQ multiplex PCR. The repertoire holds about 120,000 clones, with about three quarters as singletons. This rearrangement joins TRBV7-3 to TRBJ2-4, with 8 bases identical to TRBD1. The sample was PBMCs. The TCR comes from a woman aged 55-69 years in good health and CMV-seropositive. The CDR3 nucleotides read TGTGCCAGCAGCTTGGGACAGGTGAACATTCAGTACTTC. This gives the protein CASSLGQVNIQYF.